The TCR beta chain under discussion was sequenced for a study of T cell responses to AZD1222 COVID-19 vaccine. General study findings and limits: Targets within unmutated variant regions were reportedly found for nearly half of spike-specific TCRs. None of the repertoires were sampled until the peak T cell response had passed. AZD1222 recipients seropositive at baseline numbered only 6 or 7.

Points on this clone: No antigen is known for it.

This CDR3 contains 13 residues. Germline-derived CDR1 and CDR2 are MRHNA and SNTAGT. V dropped 8 bases and J dropped 5 bases, with 16 bases sitting between them. The method was immunoSEQ multiplex PCR; TCRdb's version includes in-frame clones alone and lacks a portion of them. The table has some 200,000 clones, 90% to 95% seen once; the top ten hold approximately 1.5%. The chain links TRBV6-4 to TRBJ2-7; D remains unclear. The sequence derives from an adult who received the MenACWY meningococcal vaccine as a control. The sample in question was peripheral blood, obtained 28 days after the second dose of the MenACWY control vaccine. The CDR3 here is CASDPASIDEQYF. In DNA, the CDR3 is TGTGCCAGCGACCCGGCCTCCATTGACGAGCAGTACTTC.